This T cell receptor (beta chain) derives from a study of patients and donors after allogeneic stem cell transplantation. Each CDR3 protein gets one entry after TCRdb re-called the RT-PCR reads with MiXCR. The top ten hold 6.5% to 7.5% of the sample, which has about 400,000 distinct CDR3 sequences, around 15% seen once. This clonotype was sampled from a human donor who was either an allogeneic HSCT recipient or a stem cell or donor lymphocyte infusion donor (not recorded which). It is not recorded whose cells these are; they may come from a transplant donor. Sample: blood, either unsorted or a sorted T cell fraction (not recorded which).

The CDR3 DNA reads as TGCAGTGCTCCTCCGGGACTAGGAAGGACAGATACGCAGTATTTT. This sequence encodes CSAPPGLGRTDTQYF. The chain recombines TRBV20-1 with TRBJ2-3; 8 bases are a match to TRBD2. The CDR3 has 15 amino acids. Germline values: CDR1 DFQATT, CDR2 SNEGSKA (reference sequence). Losses at the gene ends were 5 bases for V and 3 bases for J; bases not matched to a gene: 10.